Listed here are 21 T cell receptor beta chains from one sample, sequenced in a study of blood T cell repertoires in COVID-19. The repertoire was sequenced with immunoSEQ multiplex PCR; TCRdb's copy has only in-frame clones and lacks some. The table lists approximately 300,000 clones, around 89% of them singletons, with about 4.6% in the top ten. The sample consisted of peripheral blood. The receptors here all came from a man aged 40-49 years with acute or convalescent COVID-19.

This clone occurred a few times. CDR3 in DNA: TGTGCCAGCGAGGGAGGGGGTCGAAGCTATGGCTACACCTTC. Translated: CASEGGGRSYGYTF. The rearrangement joins TRBV6-5 to TRBJ1-2; tentative D call: TRBD1 (6 bases). Germline V gives CDR1 MNHEY, CDR2 SVGAGI. The ends were cut back, 8 bases at V and 4 bases at J, with 17 bases in the middle. The CDR3 contains 14 residues.

CDR3 amino acids: CASSEYVERGGTDTQYF. The CDR3 region has the DNA TGTGCCAGCAGTGAATACGTTGAGCGGGGGGGCACAGATACGCAGTATTTT. This rearrangement joins TRBV6-1 to TRBJ2-3, with TRBD2 identical over 9 bases. In germline, CDR1 is MNHNS, CDR2 SASEGT. This CDR3 region has 17 residues. V lost 2 bases, J lost 1 base, and 7 bases stayed unmatched.

The chain is built from TRBV5-6 and TRBJ2-2, with 9 bases lining up with TRBD1. CDR3 length: 16 amino acids. V was clipped by 0 bases and J by 7 bases; unmatched bases: 7. From germline, CDR1 is SGHDT and CDR2 YYEEEE. The CDR3 nucleotides are TGTGCCAGCAGCTTGGGACGGGACAGGGTAATCGGGGAGCTGTTTTTT. Its protein is CASSLGRDRVIGELFF.

V usage is TRBV5-3 and J usage is TRBJ1-4; no definite D call. TRBV5-3 is placed among ORFs of uncertain function. CDR3 length equals 15 residues. The V and J ends lost 5 bases and 0 bases respectively, with 11 bases between them. The CDR3 nucleotides read TGTGCCAGAAGGGATACAGATCCAACTAATGAAAAACTGTTTTTT. Translation gives CARRDTDPTNEKLFF.

This chain uses TRBV5-8 with TRBJ1-4, with 7 bases matching TRBD1. The CDR3 runs 15 residues. Germline V gene lookup returns CDR1 SGHTS and CDR2 YDEGEE. V shed 2 bases and J 1 base; nucleotides not matched to a gene: 2. The chain's CDR3 is CASSFNRGTNEKLFF. In DNA, the CDR3 is TGTGCCAGCAGCTTCAACAGGGGAACTAATGAAAAACTGTTTTTT. Full variable domain (remainder filled in from reference TRBV5-8 and TRBJ1-4): EAGVTQSPTHLIKTRGQQATLRCSPISGHTSVYWYQQALGLGLQFLLWYDEGEERNRGNFPPRFSGRQFPNYSSELNVNALELEDSALYLCASSFNRGTNEKLFFGSGTQLSVL.

The rearrangement uses TRBV6-5 and TRBJ1-3, with D possibly matching TRBD1 (5 bases). CDR3 length equals 13 residues. In germline, CDR1 is MNHEY, CDR2 SVGAGI. The V end lost 6 bases, the J end lost 0 bases, and 6 bases lay between the germline ends. The CDR3 sequence: CASRTGSGNTIYF. As DNA, the CDR3 is TGTGCCAGCAGAACAGGCTCTGGAAACACCATATATTTT.

This chain uses TRBV10-2 with TRBJ2-1, with TRBD2 identical over 10 bases. The trim removed 2 bases at V and 7 bases at J, leaving 5 bases unmatched. This CDR3 comprises 15 residues. Germline lookup yields CDR1 WSHSY and CDR2 SAAADI. The CDR3, as DNA: TGCGCCAGCAGTGAGGGTAGCGGGGGGCGGAATGAGCAGTTCTTC. It translates to CASSEGSGGRNEQFF.

The chain links TRBV24-1 to TRBJ2-2; 8 bases agree with TRBD1. CDR1 KGHDR and CDR2 SFDVKD come from the germline V gene. The CDR3 totals 18 residues. The ends lost 4 bases at V and 5 bases at J; junction bases unmatched: 14. The CDR3 coding sequence is TGTGCCACCAGTGACTCCCCATTCGGACAGGGAGGAACCGGGGAGCTGTTTTTT. Translated: CATSDSPFGQGGTGELFF.

The rearrangement uses TRBV4-1 and TRBJ1-1; 7 bases match TRBD1. The CDR3 is made up of 16 amino acids. CDR1 is MGHRA, CDR2 YSYEKL, per germline. Trimming took 0 bases from V and 2 from J; bases not matched to a gene: 6. The CDR3 region has the DNA TGCGCCAGCAGCCAAGACGCCCAGGGGGTTAACACTGAAGCTTTCTTT. Amino acids: CASSQDAQGVNTEAFF.

V gene TRBV5-5 combines with J gene TRBJ2-7, with D maybe TRBD1 (5 bases). Germline-derived CDR1 and CDR2 are SGHKS and YYEKEE (reference sequence). CDR3 size: 14 residues. The V end lost 0 bases, the J end lost 1 base, and 8 bases lay between the germline ends. The CDR3 nucleotides are TGTGCCAGCAGCTTGGGACAGAGGTCCTACGAGCAGTACTTC. Translated, it gives CASSLGQRSYEQYF.

This CDR3 reads CASIQRGLTEAFF. CDR3 sequence (DNA): TGTGCCAGCATTCAGAGGGGGCTCACTGAAGCTTTCTTT. The chain carries TRBV2 and TRBJ1-1, with 7 bases fitting TRBD1. The CDR3 sequence is 13 residues long. The V gene's germline CDR1 is SNHLY and CDR2 FYNNEI. V trimming: 7 bases; J trimming: 4 bases; junction bases outside the gene matches: 6.

CDR3 in DNA: TGCAGCGTGCAGGGGAACACCGGGGAGCTGTTTTTT. It translates to CSVQGNTGELFF. The genes are TRBV29-1 and TRBJ2-2, with D maybe TRBD1 (5 bases). The V end was cut by 6 bases, the J end by 1 base, with 6 bases between. This CDR3 has 12 residues. CDR1 and CDR2 (germline): SQVTM, ANQGSEA.

This clone was detected only once. V gene TRBV5-6 combines with J gene TRBJ2-3, with 7 bases matching TRBD2. The CDR3 loop spans 13 amino acids. V was clipped by 6 bases and J by 4 bases; unmatched bases: 5. Germline V gene lookup returns CDR1 SGHDT and CDR2 YYEEEE. CDR3 amino acids: CASNKRGADTQYF. CDR3 bases: TGTGCCAGCAACAAACGGGGGGCAGATACGCAGTATTTT.

The V and J genes are TRBV6-4 and TRBJ1-2; 8 bases map to TRBD1. Trimming cost V 6 bases and J 4 bases; bases outside gene matches: 4. CDR3 size: 13 residues. In germline, CDR1 is MRHNA, CDR2 SNTAGT. DNA for the CDR3: TGTGCCAGCAGCCGGGGACAGGCCTATGGCTACACCTTC. Its protein is CASSRGQAYGYTF.

The chain combines TRBV30 with TRBJ2-6; 8 bases fit TRBD1. CDR1 is GTSNPN and CDR2 is SVGIG in the germline V gene (reference sequence). Germline trimming cut 2 bases from V and 6 bases from J; bases unmatched to any gene: 3. The CDR3 has 14 residues. CDR3 residues: CAWSRTGMANVLTF. The CDR3 DNA is TGTGCCTGGAGTAGGACAGGGATGGCCAACGTCCTGACTTTC.

In this sample, this clone turned up a few times. The V gene is TRBV20-1, the J gene TRBJ2-1; no definite D call. There are 13 residues in the CDR3. In germline, CDR1 is DFQATT, CDR2 SNEGSKA (reference sequence). V shed 3 bases and J shed 7 bases, with 13 bases lying between them. CDR3 region: CSASSPNGNEQFF. In DNA form, the CDR3 reads TGCAGTGCTAGTTCCCCAAACGGGAATGAGCAGTTCTTC.

The J gene is TRBJ1-2, the V gene TRBV5-1, with 9 positions matching TRBD1. V was pared by 5 bases and J by 4 bases, with 6 bases of the junction left unmatched. The CDR3 has 14 amino acids. Germline V gene lookup returns CDR1 SGHRS and CDR2 YFSETQ. The CDR3 loop reads CASRSGTGPYGYTF. The CDR3 nucleotides read TGCGCCAGCAGATCCGGGACAGGGCCCTATGGCTACACCTTC.

The V gene is TRBV3-1 (or the pseudogene TRBV3-2), the J gene TRBJ2-2; possible D gene TRBD2, 5 bases. The CDR3 totals 15 residues. Germline assignment: CDR1 LGHDT and CDR2 YNNKEL (reference sequence). V was pared by 0 bases and J by 3 bases, with 8 bases between. DNA of the CDR3: TGTGCCAGCAGCCAAGATCCGGGGTACACCGGGGAGCTGTTTTTT. Its protein product is CASSQDPGYTGELFF.

The chain carries TRBV6-6 and TRBJ2-7; TRBD1 agrees at 7 bases. CDR3 length: 16 amino acids. Germline V gene data show CDR1 as MNHNY and CDR2 as SVGAGI (reference sequence). The junction had 12 bases not matched to a gene; V was cut back by 6 bases and J by 1 base. The CDR3: CASRPPDRLGSYEQYF. CDR3 nucleotides: TGTGCCAGCAGACCCCCGGACAGGCTGGGTTCCTACGAGCAGTACTTC.

The J gene is TRBJ2-2, the V gene TRBV25-1; no clear D gene. The V and J ends lost 6 bases and 8 bases respectively, with 13 bases between them. The germline V gene has CDR1 MGHDK and CDR2 SYGVNS. The CDR3 is 13 residues long. CDR3 amino acids: CASRATGSGELFF. CDR3 nucleotides: TGTGCCAGCAGGGCCACCGGGTCGGGGGAGCTGTTTTTT.

Of note for this clone: Other DNA sequences in this sample translate to the same CDR3. V and J are TRBV13 and TRBJ1-1; no firm D call. V lost 5 bases, J lost 4 bases, and 11 bases lay in between. Germline V gives CDR1 PRHDT, CDR2 FYEKMQ (reference sequence). The CDR3 has 13 amino acids. The CDR3 DNA follows: TGTGCCAGCAGCCTACGGGGAGGCACTGAAGCTTTCTTT. Its protein product is CASSLRGGTEAFF. The full variable domain, its missing parts supplied by reference TRBV13 and TRBJ1-1, is AAGVIQSPRHLIKEKRETATLKCYPIPRHDTVYWYQQGPGQDPQFLISFYEKMQSDKGSIPDRFSAQQFSDYHSELNMSSLELGDSALYFCASSLRGGTEAFFGQGTRLTVV.